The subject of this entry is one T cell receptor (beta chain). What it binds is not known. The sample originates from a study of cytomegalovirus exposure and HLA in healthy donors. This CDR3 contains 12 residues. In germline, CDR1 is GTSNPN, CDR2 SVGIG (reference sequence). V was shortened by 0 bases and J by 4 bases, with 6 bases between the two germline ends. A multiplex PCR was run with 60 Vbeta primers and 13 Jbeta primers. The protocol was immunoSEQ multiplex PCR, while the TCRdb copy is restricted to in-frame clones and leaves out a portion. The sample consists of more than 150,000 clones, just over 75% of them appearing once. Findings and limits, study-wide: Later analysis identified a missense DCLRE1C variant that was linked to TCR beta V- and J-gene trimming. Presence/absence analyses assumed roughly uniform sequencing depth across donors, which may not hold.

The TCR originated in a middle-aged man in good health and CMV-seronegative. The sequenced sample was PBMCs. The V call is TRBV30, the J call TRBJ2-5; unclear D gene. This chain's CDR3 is CAWSVSGETQYF. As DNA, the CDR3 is TGTGCCTGGAGTGTATCCGGAGAGACCCAGTACTTC.